This T cell receptor (beta chain) stems from a study of T cells after posttransplantation cyclophosphamide. J lost 0 bases, V lost 6 bases, and 7 bases had no gene match. CDR1 SQVTM and CDR2 ANQGSEA come from the germline V gene. The CDR3 contains 14 residues. Generated by immunoSEQ multiplex PCR, the TCRdb table keeps only in-frame clones and is missing some. This sample comprises roughly 32,000 clones, none seen once only. This receptor was identified in a young woman in good health and a related stem cell transplant donor. This chain joins TRBV29-1 and TRBJ1-1, with 7 bases matching TRBD1. Sequencing input: PBMCs. The CDR3 coding sequence is TGCAGCGTCGATTCGGGACAGATGAACACTGAAGCTTTCTTT. Protein: CSVDSGQMNTEAFF.